Sequencing of this T cell receptor beta chain was carried out in a study of T cell clonality in common variable immunodeficiency. Looked up from germline, CDR1 is GTSNPN and CDR2 is SVGIG (reference sequence). The CDR3 extends over 15 amino acids. Most patients and controls had Caucasian heritage. Points on this clone: Its antigen is still unknown. The read finishes 3 residues shy of the CDR3 end, and the germline J gene is used to complete it.

Assay: immunoSEQ multiplex PCR; the TCRdb copy retains only in-frame clones and omits some. This sample includes 50,000 or so clones with no singletons; its ten biggest clones take up less than 4%. Study results and limitations: Patient heterogeneity in the CVID cohort limited correlations between repertoire features and clinical complications. Fewer deletions and N-nucleotide insertions were reportedly seen in common variable immunodeficiency TCR beta sequences.

The receptor comes from a person aged 18-70 years in good health. V is TRBV30 and J is TRBJ1-2; 10 bases map to TRBD1. The sample was peripheral blood mononuclear cells. The part of the CDR3 DNA that was read is TGTGCCTGGAGCAGAACAACCGGGACAGGGGTCGGC. Translation gives CAWSRTTGTGVG. The full CDR3 is CAWSRTTGTGVGYTF.